This T cell receptor beta chain stems from a study of OX40 agonist ivuxolimab in advanced cancers. Overall study results and limits: The average count of expanded clones was higher among CD8+ T cells than among CD4+.

There are 16 residues in the CDR3. Germline lookup yields CDR1 SGHDT and CDR2 YYEEEE. The V and J ends lost 0 bases and 1 base, in that order; junction bases with no gene match: 5. Method: immunoSEQ multiplex PCR; TCRdb's copy keeps in-frame clones and lacks some. Here the sample spans around 26,000 clones, 75% to 85% being singletons. Of note for this clone: Its antigen is as yet unknown.

This specimen consisted of CD4+ or CD8+ T cells sorted from blood, obtained in a trial of the OX40 agonist ivuxolimab. The chain couples TRBV5-6 to TRBJ1-1; TRBD1 aligns across 8 bases. The receptor was derived from an adult with an advanced solid tumor such as melanoma, head and neck, liver or kidney cancer. CDR3 protein: CASSLVRQGRNTEAFF. CDR3 nucleotide sequence: TGTGCCAGCAGCTTGGTGAGACAGGGGCGGAACACTGAAGCTTTCTTT.